This passage covers 27 T cell receptor beta chains from one sample sequenced in a study of T cells in Graves' hyperthyroidism and ophthalmopathy. Researchers took RNA transcripts and amplified the TCR beta CDR3 regions from them. During a first-round RT-PCR of the TCR CDR3, the HTBI primer set was used. TCRdb reprocessed the multiplex PCR reads with MiXCR, giving one entry per CDR3 protein. The table has a few hundred thousand distinct CDR3 sequences, 15% seen once. Sequencing was done on a sample of blood. These receptors all come from a woman aged 25 to 39 with Graves' hyperthyroidism.

This clonotype was detected a few times. This chain joins TRBV7-2 and TRBJ1-5; 9 positions match TRBD1. The CDR3 is made up of 16 amino acids. Germline V gene lookup returns CDR1 SGHTA and CDR2 FQGNSA. Losses at the gene ends were 1 base for V and 5 bases for J; bases not matched to a gene: 6. CDR3 nucleotide sequence: TGTGCCAGCAGCTTAGAACAGGGGGCGGGGTATCAGCCCCAGCATTTT. The encoded protein is CASSLEQGAGYQPQHF.

Ten or more counts support this clonotype. The V gene is TRBV11-2, the J gene TRBJ2-1; 12 bases match TRBD2. The CDR3 has 16 residues. Germline V gene data show CDR1 as SGHAT and CDR2 as FQNNGV. V dropped 7 bases and J dropped 10; count of bases not matched to a gene: 14. This CDR3 is CASIQGLAGGRWEQFF. The CDR3 bases are TGTGCCAGCATCCAGGGGCTAGCGGGAGGGCGTTGGGAGCAGTTCTTC.

In its sample, this clonotype was seen many times. The chain joins TRBV3-1 to TRBJ2-7, with TRBD2 matching over 8 bases. This CDR3 has 16 residues. V gave up 2 bases and J gave up 0 bases; unmatched junction bases: 6. Germline V gene sequence: CDR1 LGHDT, CDR2 YNNKEL (reference sequence). In DNA form, the CDR3 reads TGTGCCAGCAGCCAACCAAGACTAGCGAGCTCCTACGAGCAGTACTTC. Its translation is CASSQPRLASSYEQYF.

This clonotype came up many times. The rearrangement uses TRBV3-1 and TRBJ2-7; no firm D call. The germline V gene has CDR1 LGHDT and CDR2 YNNKEL (reference sequence). Trimming cost V 2 bases and J 2 bases, with 4 bases left between them. This CDR3 comprises 12 residues. CDR3 region: CASSQLTYEQYF. DNA for the CDR3: TGTGCCAGCAGCCAACTCACCTACGAGCAGTACTTC.

This clonotype was seen more than once but under ten times. This sequence joins TRBV3-1 and TRBJ2-5; D not certain. The ends were cut back, 3 bases at V and 0 bases at J, with 8 bases in the middle. This CDR3 has 14 residues. Germline loops: CDR1 LGHDT, CDR2 YNNKEL (reference sequence). The chain's CDR3 is CASSHSANQETQYF. The CDR3 nucleotides read TGTGCCAGCAGCCACAGCGCAAACCAAGAGACCCAGTACTTC.

This clonotype was counted at least ten times. The chain uses TRBV20-1 and TRBJ2-7, with D possibly being TRBD2 (6 bases). The CDR3 sequence is 13 residues long. Germline CDR1 DFQATT, CDR2 SNEGSKA (reference sequence). V lost 6 bases and J lost 0, with 12 bases in between. The CDR3 DNA follows: TGCAGTGCCGTGCGGGGCGCCTCCTACGAGCAGTACTTC. The encoded protein is CSAVRGASYEQYF.

At least ten counts were recorded for this clonotype. The chain carries TRBV27 and TRBJ2-1, with TRBD2 identical over 7 bases. The CDR3 contains 15 residues. The V and J ends lost 2 bases and 6 bases, in that order; junction bases with no gene match: 7. Germline loops: CDR1 MNHEY, CDR2 SMNVEV (reference sequence). Written as DNA, the CDR3 is TGTGCCAGCAGTTTACTCGGACTAGTCGTCAATGAGCAGTTCTTC. Encoded protein: CASSLLGLVVNEQFF.

This clonotype was counted at least ten times. The rearrangement uses TRBV2 and TRBJ1-4; 7 nucleotides line up with TRBD1. Trimming removed 4 bases from V and 3 bases from J; junction bases left unmatched: 5. This CDR3 contains 15 residues. In germline, CDR1 is SNHLY, CDR2 FYNNEI. CDR3 residues: CASSGLGTANEKLFF. The CDR3 nucleotides are TGTGCCAGCAGTGGCCTGGGGACAGCTAATGAAAAACTGTTTTTT.

The sample holds many counts of this clonotype. The chain recombines TRBV3-1 with TRBJ1-4; 7 bases are a match to TRBD1. V dropped 9 bases and J dropped 6; count of bases not matched to a gene: 16. Germline lookup yields CDR1 LGHDT and CDR2 YNNKEL (reference sequence). This CDR3 has 16 residues. CDR3 sequence reads: CASGVTGAGMYEKLFF. The DNA for the CDR3 is TGTGCCAGTGGGGTTACAGGGGCCGGAATGTATGAAAAACTGTTTTTT.

This clonotype occurred a few times. V is TRBV12-5 and J is TRBJ2-1; 8 positions agree with TRBD1. The CDR3 extends over 23 amino acids. V lost 0 bases and J lost 1; bases outside the gene matches: 23. Germline CDR1 LGHNT, CDR2 FRNRAP. The CDR3 sequence is CASGLVAKSGLKTGGNSYNEQFF. CDR3 coding DNA: TGTGCTAGTGGTTTGGTCGCAAAGTCTGGCCTCAAAACAGGGGGAAATTCCTACAATGAGCAGTTCTTC. The variable domain in full, with the rest retrieved from reference TRBV12-5 and TRBJ2-1, is DARVTQTPRHKVTEMGQEVTMRCQPILGHNTVFWYRQTMMQGLELLAYFRNRAPLDDSGMPKDRFSAEMPDATLATLKIQPSEPRDSAVYFCASGLVAKSGLKTGGNSYNEQFFGPGTRLTVL.

V gene TRBV2 combines with J gene TRBJ2-3; 8 nucleotides line up with TRBD1. Looked up from germline, CDR1 is SNHLY and CDR2 is FYNNEI. V lost 7 bases, J lost 0 bases, and 9 bases stayed unmatched. The CDR3 runs to 16 residues. The DNA of the CDR3 is TGTGCCAGCACGGGACAGGACACCTATAGCACAGATACGCAGTATTTT. Protein: CASTGQDTYSTDTQYF.

This clonotype has only a few counts. The V gene is TRBV7-8, the J gene TRBJ1-1, with D possibly being TRBD1 (5 bases). CDR3 length equals 17 residues. V was clipped by 0 bases and J by 4 bases, with 18 bases between them. Germline V gene data show CDR1 as SGHVS and CDR2 as FQNEAQ. Here the CDR3 DNA reads TGTGCCAGCAGCTTAGCGTTCGCAGGGAGCGCGGGCACTGAAGCTTTCTTT. Its translation: CASSLAFAGSAGTEAFF.

The table lists this clonotype with many counts. The chain joins TRBV27 to TRBJ2-7; 9 bases line up with TRBD2. The germline CDR1 and CDR2 sequences are MNHEY and SMNVEV (reference sequence). The CDR3 loop spans 16 amino acids. J was trimmed by 7 bases and V by 2 bases; bases with no gene match: 12. The CDR3 bases are TGTGCCAGCAGTTTACTCGCGGGAGGGCTCCCTAGAGAGCAGTACTTC. Its protein is CASSLLAGGLPREQYF.

This clonotype was detected ten times or more. The chain joins TRBV18 to TRBJ2-1; unclear D gene. Germline values: CDR1 KGHSH, CDR2 LQKENI. V gave up 4 bases and J gave up 5 bases, with 9 bases separating them. The CDR3 is made up of 13 amino acids. CDR3 bases: TGTGCCAGCTCACAATCGAAGGACAATGAGCAGTTCTTC. This translates into CASSQSKDNEQFF.

This clonotype was picked up many times. The chain is built from TRBV11-2 and TRBJ2-7; 10 bases map to TRBD1. Germline assignment: CDR1 SGHAT and CDR2 FQNNGV. The V and J ends lost 7 bases and 3 bases, in that order; junction bases with no gene match: 6. The CDR3 covers 14 residues. CDR3 nucleotides: TGTGCCAGCACCCGGGACAGGGGCTTCTACGAGCAGTACTTC. It is translated as CASTRDRGFYEQYF.

This chain uses TRBV12-3 or TRBV12-4 with TRBJ1-2; D is ambiguous. The V end was cut by 5 bases, the J end by 8 bases, with 15 bases between. The CDR3 extends over 13 amino acids. The chain's CDR3 is CASSRGGYEGYTF. For the CDR3, the DNA is TGTGCCAGCAGTCGCGGTGGGTATGAGGGCTACACCTTC.

This clonotype has just a few counts. This chain links TRBV27 with TRBJ1-2; 9 bases are a match to TRBD1. The CDR3 contains 14 residues. CDR1 is MNHEY and CDR2 is SMNVEV in the germline V gene (reference sequence). Unmatched junction bases numbered 7, after V lost 3 bases and J lost 8 bases. The CDR3 sequence is CASSFRGQGKGYTF. The CDR3 DNA is TGTGCCAGCAGTTTCCGGGGACAGGGTAAAGGCTACACCTTC.

V gene TRBV11-2 combines with J gene TRBJ2-1; 15 bases are a match to TRBD2. V dropped 5 bases and J dropped 7; count of bases not matched to a gene: 6. The CDR3 sequence is 16 residues long. The germline CDR1 and CDR2 sequences are SGHAT and FQNNGV. The CDR3 protein is CASSPGLAGGKNEQFF. The CDR3 DNA reads as TGTGCCAGCAGCCCCGGACTAGCGGGAGGGAAGAATGAGCAGTTCTTC.

Remarks on this clonotype: A clone one base away is much larger, so this may be a read error. This chain's CDR3 is CVSSLGQWSTEAFF. The CDR3 DNA reads as TGTGTCAGCAGTTTAGGCCAGTGGTCTACTGAAGCTTTCTTT. V is TRBV12-3 or TRBV12-4 and J is TRBJ1-1; D is undetermined. The CDR3 contains 14 residues.

This clonotype was found many times. V gene TRBV30 combines with J gene TRBJ2-3; 13 nucleotides agree with TRBD2. CDR3 length: 14 amino acids. After removal of 5 bases from V and 1 base from J, the junction contained 0 bases not matched to a gene. CDR1 GTSNPN and CDR2 SVGIG come from the germline V gene (reference sequence). CDR3 bases: TGTGCCTGGGGACTAGCGGGAGGCACAGATACGCAGTATTTT. Translation gives CAWGLAGGTDTQYF.

The sample holds a few counts of this clonotype. The genes are TRBV4-2 and TRBJ2-5, with D tentatively TRBD2 (5 bases). V lost 0 bases and J 5 bases, leaving 7 bases between the germline ends. Germline V lookup: CDR1 LGHNA, CDR2 YNFKEQ. The CDR3 runs 13 residues. CDR3 loop: CASSQESGETQYF. The CDR3 nucleotides are TGTGCCAGCAGCCAAGAATCGGGGGAGACCCAGTACTTC.

This clonotype appeared many times. The chain links TRBV18 to TRBJ2-3; perhaps TRBD1 as D (5 bases). Germline-derived CDR1 and CDR2 are KGHSH and LQKENI. The V and J ends lost 0 bases and 2 bases respectively, with 9 bases between them. The CDR3 extends over 15 amino acids. Here the CDR3 reads CASSPPQGSTDTQYF. The CDR3 DNA is TGTGCCAGCTCACCACCCCAGGGTTCCACAGATACGCAGTATTTT.

This clonotype was detected ten times or more. The CDR3 loop reads CASSLVSGETQYF. The CDR3 DNA reads TGTGCCAGCAGCTTGGTCAGTGGCGAGACCCAGTACTTC. The chain couples TRBV5-6 to TRBJ2-5; D is unclear. Germline V gene sequence: CDR1 SGHDT, CDR2 YYEEEE. The V end lost 0 bases, the J end lost 5 bases, and 8 bases lay between the germline ends. CDR3 size: 13 residues.

There are a few counts of this clonotype. The chain recombines TRBV20-1 with TRBJ2-5; D gene unclear. CDR1 is DFQATT and CDR2 is SNEGSKA in the germline V gene (reference sequence). The CDR3 spans 10 residues. Trimming took 6 bases from V and 6 from J, leaving 8 bases between them. CDR3 protein: CSATQKTQYF. The CDR3, as DNA: TGCAGTGCAACTCAGAAGACCCAGTACTTC.

In its sample, this clonotype was seen a few times. The genes are TRBV15 and TRBJ1-3; D not resolved. The V and J ends lost 4 bases and 0 bases respectively, with 7 bases between them. There are 14 residues in the CDR3. In germline, CDR1 is LNHNV, CDR2 YYDKDF (reference sequence). This CDR3 reads CATSTGGSGNTIYF. The CDR3, as DNA: TGTGCCACCAGCACCGGCGGCTCTGGAAACACCATATATTTT.

About this clonotype itself: A junction end diverges from the germline sequence, so it may reflect a read error. V gene TRBV19 combines with J gene TRBJ1-5, with a weak D call TRBD1 (6 bases). Germline assignment: CDR1 LNHDA and CDR2 SQIVND (reference sequence). The CDR3 contains 15 residues. The CDR3 protein is CASGISQGLHQPQHF. DNA for the CDR3: TGTGCCAGTGGTATCTCACAGGGCTTGCATCAGCCCCAGCATTTT.

This clonotype was counted many times. The J gene is TRBJ2-7, the V gene TRBV13; TRBD1 might be the D (5 bases). The CDR3 runs 16 residues. The V gene lost 1 base and the J gene lost 2 bases, with 15 bases spanning the gap. CDR1 is PRHDT and CDR2 is FYEKMQ in the germline V gene (reference sequence). This chain's CDR3 is CASSLEVAGLPYEQYF. DNA for the CDR3: TGTGCCAGCAGCTTAGAAGTGGCAGGGCTCCCCTACGAGCAGTACTTC.